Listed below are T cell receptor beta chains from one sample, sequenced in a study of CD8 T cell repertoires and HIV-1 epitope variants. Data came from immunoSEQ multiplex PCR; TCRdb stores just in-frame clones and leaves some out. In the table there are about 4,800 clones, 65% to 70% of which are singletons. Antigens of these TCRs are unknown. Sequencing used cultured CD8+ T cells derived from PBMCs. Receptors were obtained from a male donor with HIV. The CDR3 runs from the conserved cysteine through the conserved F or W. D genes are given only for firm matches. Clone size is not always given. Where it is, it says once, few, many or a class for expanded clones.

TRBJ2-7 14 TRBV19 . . TGTGCCAGTAGTATCTCGTCGGGGGCTTACGAGCAGTACTTC CASSISSGAYEQYF
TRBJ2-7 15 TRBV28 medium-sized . TGTGCCAGCAGCGAATCAATAGGACAAGCCTACGAGCAGTACTTC CASSESIGQAYEQYF
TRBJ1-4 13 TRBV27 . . TGTGCCAGCAGGCTCGGGGGTCGGGAAAAACTGTTTTTT CASRLGGREKLFF
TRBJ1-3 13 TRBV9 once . TGTGCCAGCAGCTCAGTCAGTGGAAACACCATATATTTT CASSSVSGNTIYF
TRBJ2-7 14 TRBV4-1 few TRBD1 TGCGCCAGCAGCCAAGGAGCAGGGGGCTACGAGCAGTACTTC CASSQGAGGYEQYF
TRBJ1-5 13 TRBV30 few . TGTGCCTGGAGTGTTTTGGGTAATCAGCCCCAGCATTTT CAWSVLGNQPQHF
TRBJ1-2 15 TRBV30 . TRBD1 TGTGCCTGGACCGCCCCCACAGGGGGCTTGGTTGGCTACACCTTC CAWTAPTGGLVGYTF
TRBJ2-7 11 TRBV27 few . TGTGCCAGCATACCTTGGGGCGAGCAGTACTTC CASIPWGEQYF
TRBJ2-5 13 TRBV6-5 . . TGTGCCAGCAGTTCAAGGGGGACGGAGACCCAGTACTTC CASSSRGTETQYF
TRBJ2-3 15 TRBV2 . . TGTGCCAGCAGTGAACAGAGCGCTAGCACAGATACGCAGTATTTT CASSEQSASTDTQYF
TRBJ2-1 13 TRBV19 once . TGTGCCAGTAGTACCCTACCAAGGATTGAGCAGTTCTTC CASSTLPRIEQFF
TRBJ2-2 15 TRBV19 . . TGTGCCAGTAGTTTGTGGGAGGTTAGCACCGGGGAGCTGTTTTTT CASSLWEVSTGELFF
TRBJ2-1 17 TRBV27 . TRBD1 TGTGCCAGCAGTCTAAGGGATAGGGGGCGCTCCTACAATGAGCAGTTCTTC CASSLRDRGRSYNEQFF
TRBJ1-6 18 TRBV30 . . TGTGCCTGGAGCCGGGGGGCGCAGGGAAGCTCCTATAATTCACCCCTCCACTTT CAWSRGAQGSSYNSPLHF
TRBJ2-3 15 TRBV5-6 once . TGTGCCAGCAGCGGTGACGGGGGTCGTACAGATACGCAGTATTTT CASSGDGGRTDTQYF
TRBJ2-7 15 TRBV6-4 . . TGTGCCAGCAGTGACAACAGGGATTCGAAACGCGAGCAGTACTTC CASSDNRDSKREQYF
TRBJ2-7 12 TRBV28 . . TGTGCCAGCAGTTATGACAGCTACGAGCAGTACTTC CASSYDSYEQYF
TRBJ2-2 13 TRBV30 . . TGTGCCGTACACTTTCTGGGGAACGGGGAGCTGTTTTTT CAVHFLGNGELFF
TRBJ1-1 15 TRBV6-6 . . TGTGCCAGCAGTTACTCGGGGCAGGGGTTGAGTGAAGCTTTCTTT CASSYSGQGLSEAFF
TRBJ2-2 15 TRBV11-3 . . TGTGCCAGCAGCTTTAGGGGGGGCGACACCGGGGAGCTGTTTTTT CASSFRGGDTGELFF
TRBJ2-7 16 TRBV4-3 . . TGCGCCAGCAGCCAAGAGGCGGACACGCTAATTTACGAGCAGTACTTC CASSQEADTLIYEQYF
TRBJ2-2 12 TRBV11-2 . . TGTGCCAGCAGCCCCGGAAGCGGGGAGCTGTTTTTT CASSPGSGELFF
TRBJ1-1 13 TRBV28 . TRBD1 TGTGCCAGCAGTCCCATTGGGACAGGAGAAGCTTTCTTT CASSPIGTGEAFF
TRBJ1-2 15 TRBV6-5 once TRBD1 TGTGCCAGCAGTTACCAGGGGACAGGACTTTATGGCTACACCTTC CASSYQGTGLYGYTF
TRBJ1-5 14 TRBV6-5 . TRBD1 TGTGCCAGCAGATCCGGACAGGGAAAACAGCCCCAGCATTTT CASRSGQGKQPQHF
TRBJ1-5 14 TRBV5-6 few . TGTGCCAGCAGCTTTAGGGGGGGGCGGCAGCCCCAGCATTTT CASSFRGGRQPQHF
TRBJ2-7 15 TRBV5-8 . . TGTGCCAGCAGCTTGGGCGGAGGGATGACCTACGAGCAGTACTTC CASSLGGGMTYEQYF
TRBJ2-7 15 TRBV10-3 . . TGTGCCATCAGTGAGTCGATAGGATCCACCTACGAGCAGTACTTC CAISESIGSTYEQYF
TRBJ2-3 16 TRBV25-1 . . TGTGCCAGCAGTGAAGGGGTGGGAATCTGGACAGATACGCAGTATTTT CASSEGVGIWTDTQYF
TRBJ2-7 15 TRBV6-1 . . TGTGCCAGCAGCCAAGAGGACCACCCGGTATACGAGCAGTACTTC CASSQEDHPVYEQYF
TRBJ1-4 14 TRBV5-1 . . TGCGCCAGCAGCTTATTCGGGGCAAATGAAAAACTGTTTTTT CASSLFGANEKLFF
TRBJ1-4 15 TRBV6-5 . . TGTGCCAGCAGTTACTCAGGTAGACCGGAGGAAAAACTGTTTTTT CASSYSGRPEEKLFF
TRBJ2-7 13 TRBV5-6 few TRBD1 TGTGCCAGCAGGCTCGGGACAGTCTACGAGCAGTACTTC CASRLGTVYEQYF
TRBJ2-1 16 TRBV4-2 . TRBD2 TGTGCCAGCAGCCAAGAGTCGACTAGCGGGAGCAATGAGCAGTTCTTC CASSQESTSGSNEQFF
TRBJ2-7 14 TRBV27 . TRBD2 TGTGCCAGCAGCCTCGGGGGGGCCACCTACGAGCAGTACTTC CASSLGGATYEQYF
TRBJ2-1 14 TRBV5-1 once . TGCGCCAGCAGCTATGCTTCTAGCGAGAATGAGCAGTTCTTC CASSYASSENEQFF
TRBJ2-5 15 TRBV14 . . TGTGCCAGCAGCTCTCGCCGGGGGAAGAGAGAGACCCAGTACTTC CASSSRRGKRETQYF
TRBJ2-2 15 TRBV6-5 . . TGTGCCAGCAGTCCCCCGACTAGTGGGGCCGGGGAGCTGTTTTTT CASSPPTSGAGELFF
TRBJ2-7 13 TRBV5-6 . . TGTGCCAGCAGTCCGACCGTCTCCTACGAGCAGTACTTC CASSPTVSYEQYF
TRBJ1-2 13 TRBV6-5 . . TGTGCCAGCAGTTTACACGATCGGGATGGCTACACCTTC CASSLHDRDGYTF
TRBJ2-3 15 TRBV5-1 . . TGCGCCAGCAGCTTTTTAGGGAGAGACACAGATACGCAGTATTTT CASSFLGRDTDTQYF
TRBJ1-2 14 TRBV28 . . TGTGCCAGCAGTTTATCCAGGGTAAGCTATGGCTACACCTTC CASSLSRVSYGYTF
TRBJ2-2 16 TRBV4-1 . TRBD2 TGCGCCAGCAGCCAATCTAGCGGAGCGAACACCGGGGAGCTGTTTTTT CASSQSSGANTGELFF
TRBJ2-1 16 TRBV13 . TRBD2 TGTGCCAGCAGCATCAGCGGGAGGGACATGTTGAATGAGCAGTTCTTC CASSISGRDMLNEQFF
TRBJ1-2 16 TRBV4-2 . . TGTGCCAGCAGCCCTTGGCCGGTAGAATTGGACTATGGCTACACCTTC CASSPWPVELDYGYTF
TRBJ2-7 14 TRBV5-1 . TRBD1 TGCGCCAGCAGCTTGGGGGACAGTGGCTACGAGCAGTACTTC CASSLGDSGYEQYF
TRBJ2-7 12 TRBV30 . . TGTGCCGGGGACCTCACAGGGTCCGAGCAGTACTTC CAGDLTGSEQYF
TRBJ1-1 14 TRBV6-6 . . TGTGCCAGCAGCCCCGACAGGATCGGCACTGAAGCTTTCTTT CASSPDRIGTEAFF
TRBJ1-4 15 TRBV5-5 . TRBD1 TGTGCCAGCAGCCCGGACAGGGTACCTAATGAAAAACTGTTTTTT CASSPDRVPNEKLFF
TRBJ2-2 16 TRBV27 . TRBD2 TGTGCCAGCAGTTTATTGAAGCGGGGGGGCCCCGGGGAGCTGTTTTTT CASSLLKRGGPGELFF
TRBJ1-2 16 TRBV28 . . TGTGCCAGCAGTCTCCCCGGGGCAGGGCTAGGCAATCGCTACACCTTC CASSLPGAGLGNRYTF
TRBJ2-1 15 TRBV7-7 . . TGTGCCAGCAGCTTAGATATGAGCTCCTACAATGAGCAGTTCTTC CASSLDMSSYNEQFF
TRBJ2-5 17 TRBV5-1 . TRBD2 TGCGCCAGCAGCTTGGTGGGCGTGCAAGCGGGGGAAGAGACCCAGTACTTC CASSLVGVQAGEETQYF
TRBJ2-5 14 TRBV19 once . TGTGCCAGTAGTATAGGTGGGGGTAGAGAGACCCAGTACTTC CASSIGGGRETQYF
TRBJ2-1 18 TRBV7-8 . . TGTGCCAGCAGCTTATGGGCAGGCAGGGGAGAGGTGGACAATGAGCAGTTCTTC CASSLWAGRGEVDNEQFF
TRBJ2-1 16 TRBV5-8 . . TGTGCCAGCAGCTTGGATGGGCTGGGGGGTGAAAATGAGCAGTTCTTC CASSLDGLGGENEQFF
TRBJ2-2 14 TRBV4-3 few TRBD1 TGCGCCAGCTCCGGGACAGGGGTTACCGGGGAGCTGTTTTTT CASSGTGVTGELFF